This entry concerns a single T cell receptor (beta chain). The CDR3 covers 15 residues. The ends lost 1 base at V and 8 bases at J; junction bases unmatched: 4. The germline CDR1 and CDR2 sequences are LGHDT and YNNKEL (reference sequence). This sample is drawn from a study of blood T cell repertoires in COVID-19. Study-wide background: Researchers got acute and convalescent COVID-19 samples from the United States, Italy and Spain.

Per the authors' pipeline: How many nucleated cells were present was estimated from reference gene primer amplification. Sequenced by immunoSEQ multiplex PCR; TCRdb stores in-frame clones only, minus some. That table furnishes V, J and clone size, whereas the DNA furnished D and trimming. This sample has 120,000 to 150,000 clones; approximately 90% occur once, and the top ten carry less than 0.95%. Sequenced: peripheral blood. The sequence was collected from a woman aged 45 to 65 with acute or convalescent COVID-19. This chain uses TRBV3-1 (or the pseudogene TRBV3-2) with TRBJ2-1; 11 bases agree with TRBD2. The CDR3 loop is CASSQGLAGGYEQFF. The DNA of the CDR3 is TGTGCCAGCAGCCAAGGGCTAGCGGGGGGATATGAGCAGTTCTTC.